The present T cell receptor beta chain was sequenced within a study of Tregs in tolerant kidney transplant recipients (dated by TCRdb to the late 2010s). In terms of the full investigation: TCRbeta sequencing was used in the study to identify donor-specific regulatory T cells before combined kidney and bone marrow transplantation, and the identified cells were then tracked after transplant. In a few healthy controls, several methods of expanding Tregs specific for an allogeneic donor were compared by TCRbeta repertoire sequencing.

Study-wide findings and limitations: Although technical replication error seemed to be minimal, the question of biological reproducibility was not addressed directly. The study was constrained by small patient numbers, and validation of the findings is required in larger populations and under other immunosuppression protocols. Expanding Tregs with activated donor B cells appeared to identify the most biologically relevant and donor-specific TCRbeta repertoire.

The CDR3 measures 13 amino acids from cysteine to phenylalanine. Left in the record is the CDR3 DNA by itself, 39 bases read in frame from the first base. Sequences SQVTM (CDR1) and ANQGSEA (CDR2) are obtained from the germline V gene. The germline ends are 16 bases apart after V is trimmed by 6 bases and J by 5 bases. Genomic DNA was extracted from sorted cells with the QIAGEN DNeasy Blood and Tissue Kit for TCRbeta CDR3 sequencing. High-throughput TCRbeta CDR3 sequencing, including PCR amplification with bias correction and internal controls, was performed commercially through immunoSEQ. The authors processed their data as follows. Unique productive TCRbeta sequences were defined by CDR3 nucleotide sequence where primers matched, and otherwise by CDR3 amino acid sequence together with Vbeta and Jbeta genes. As a correction for sorting error, sequences shared between sorted populations at a frequency ratio of 2:1 or less were discarded, and the remaining shared sequences were assigned to the higher population. Sequences were defined as donor-reactive when expanded at least 5-fold in CFSE-low cells versus unstimulated cells and present at a frequency of at least 0.01% in CFSE-low cells. Repertoire divergence was quantified by Jensen-Shannon divergence calculated from the top 100 TCRbeta sequences ranked by frequency. For samples with multiple sequencing runs, sorting error was corrected separately for each run before the runs were pooled. TCRdb limited this immuneACCESS table to in-frame rearrangements with V and J called. A share of clones is missing; checked studies link under half to unresolved V genes, and the rest is unexplained. V and J calls and clone size are given by that table; D and trimming were obtained from the DNA. The sample has 200,000 to 300,000 clones on record, 80% to 85% of them singletons. The ten largest clones capture around 0.64% of the sample.

Thawed PBMCs were FACS-sorted into unstimulated Tregs (CD4+CD25+CD127-), CD4+ non-Tregs (CD4+CD25-), CD4 cells and CD8 cells. Blood from healthy controls was obtained either as purchased buffy coats or from healthy volunteers. Healthy control blood was separated into PBMCs by Ficoll density gradient and cryopreserved, and patient PBMCs were collected both before and after transplant. This clone was observed a single time. Its specific antigen is unknown. Per-nucleotide qualities are absent, and no much larger clonotype sits a single base away. The sequence was collected from a human donor in good health. The rearranged chain carries TRBV29-1 and TRBJ2-5; the D gene is perhaps TRBD1, from 5 matching bases. The sample comprised CD4+ T cells from blood. For the CDR3, the sequence is CSVARQIGETQYF. The DNA sequence is TGCAGCGTAGCCCGACAGATCGGGGAGACCCAGTACTTC.